Below are 29 T cell receptor beta chains sequenced from a single sample in a study of human T cells and chemical hapten exposure. TCRdb re-analysed the RACE reads in MiXCR, keeping a single row per CDR3 protein. The table has 75,000 to 95,000 distinct CDR3 sequences, 10% to 15% seen once; the top ten hold roughly 3.6%. As for time point: patch test 1, 2 weeks after DPC sensitization. Treatment here: therapeutic diphenylcyclopropenone sensitization with weekly scalp DPC. The sequencing used whole blood, collected in connection with sensitization to the hapten diphenylcyclopropenone (DPC). The source is a woman in her fifties or sixties with alopecia areata. Some clones in this sample may be carry-over from other donors' samples.

The V call is TRBV20-1, the J call TRBJ1-1; D is ambiguous. Per the germline V gene, CDR1 is DFQATT and CDR2 is SNEGSKA (reference sequence). The CDR3 sequence is 14 residues long. V lost 3 bases and J lost 4, with 15 bases in between. The CDR3 DNA sequence: TGCAGTGCTAGTCCTTTCCCCGCCGCCACTGAAGCTTTCTTT. Translation gives CSASPFPAATEAFF.

The J gene is TRBJ1-5, the V gene TRBV3-1; D ambiguous. The CDR3 is made up of 14 amino acids. The V gene's germline CDR1 is LGHDT and CDR2 YNNKEL (reference sequence). V was cut by 2 bases and J by 4 bases, with 9 bases left in between. The CDR3 coding sequence is TGTGCCAGCAGCCAACGGTGGGCGAATCAGCCCCAGCATTTT. Its translation is CASSQRWANQPQHF.

This clonotype came up many times. The gene calls are TRBV7-6 and TRBJ2-5; 10 bases agree with TRBD1. The junction had 7 bases not matched to a gene; V was cut back by 6 bases and J by 6 bases. Germline V lookup: CDR1 SGHVS, CDR2 FNYEAQ. The CDR3 spans 14 residues. CDR3 amino acids: CASRERQGAKTQYF. The CDR3 nucleotides read TGTGCCAGCAGGGAGAGACAGGGGGCAAAGACCCAGTACTTC.

This rearrangement joins TRBV5-4 to TRBJ1-1; perhaps TRBD1 as D (5 bases). Germline V gene lookup returns CDR1 SGHNT and CDR2 YYREEE (reference sequence). Trimming cost V 2 bases and J 4 bases, with 12 bases left between them. The CDR3 has 14 amino acids. CDR3 DNA sequence: TGTGCCAGCAGCTTAGACAGACTTGGCACTGAAGCTTTCTTT. This encodes CASSLDRLGTEAFF.

In its sample, this clonotype was seen a few times. This chain joins TRBV7-9 and TRBJ2-7, with D perhaps given as TRBD1 or TRBD2 (5 bases each). The V end lost 5 bases, the J end lost 5 bases, and 16 bases lay between the germline ends. This CDR3 is 14 amino acids long. Germline V gene sequence: CDR1 SEHNR, CDR2 FQNEAQ (reference sequence). CDR3 nucleotides: TGTGCCAGCAGCCCTAATCCGGGACGAGACGAGCAGTACTTC. It codes for CASSPNPGRDEQYF.

This clonotype appeared many times. The chain joins TRBV7-6 to TRBJ2-2; perhaps TRBD1 as D (6 bases). V lost 5 bases and J 6 bases, leaving 13 bases between the germline ends. Germline CDR1 and CDR2: SGHVS and FNYEAQ. This CDR3 is 14 amino acids long. CDR3 in amino acids: CASSPLGAAGELFF. DNA for the CDR3: TGTGCCAGCAGCCCCTTGGGGGCGGCCGGGGAGCTGTTTTTT.

The table lists this clonotype with many counts. This chain connects TRBV12-3 or TRBV12-4 to TRBJ1-5; TRBD1 is a possible D gene (5 bases). The CDR3 totals 16 residues. Trimming left V 3 bases short and J 6 bases short, with 18 bases between. The CDR3 loop is CASSFFNLGEFQPQHF. For the CDR3, the DNA is TGTGCCAGCAGTTTTTTTAACTTGGGGGAATTTCAGCCCCAGCATTTT.

J is TRBJ1-1 and V is TRBV6-5; maybe TRBD1 (5 bases). Germline CDR1 reads MNHEY; CDR2 reads SVGAGI. The CDR3 totals 14 residues. V was trimmed by 4 bases and J by 2 bases, leaving 11 bases between them. The CDR3 region has the DNA TGTGCCAGCAGTTTACTGACAGTTAACACTGAAGCTTTCTTT. It translates to CASSLLTVNTEAFF.

Many counts were recorded for this clonotype. The chain employs TRBV7-3 and TRBJ1-6, with D tentatively TRBD1 (5 bases). V was cut by 2 bases and J by 10 bases, with 15 bases left in between. The CDR3 extends over 15 amino acids. Germline lookup yields CDR1 SGHTA and CDR2 FQGTGA. The DNA for the CDR3 is TGTGCCAGCAGCTTAGGTGGGACGCGAGAATCACCCCTCCACTTT. Translated, it gives CASSLGGTRESPLHF.

The rearrangement uses TRBV29-1 and TRBJ2-7, with 7 bases that match TRBD1. CDR3 length: 14 residues. V gave up 0 bases and J gave up 6 bases; unmatched junction bases: 8. Germline-derived CDR1 and CDR2 are SQVTM and ANQGSEA. The CDR3 loop reads CSVEEGNRGFEQYF. The CDR3, as DNA: TGCAGCGTTGAAGAGGGCAACAGGGGTTTCGAGCAGTACTTC.

This clonotype has more than one count but fewer than ten. J is TRBJ1-4 and V is TRBV5-4; TRBD1 matches at 10 bases. V lost 2 bases and J lost 3; bases outside the gene matches: 7. Germline CDR1 and CDR2: SGHNT and YYREEE (reference sequence). CDR3 length equals 17 residues. The DNA for the CDR3 is TGTGCCAGCAGCTTCCGGGGGACAGGGGTGGCTAATGAAAAACTGTTTTTT. This sequence encodes CASSFRGTGVANEKLFF.

This clonotype appeared a few times. V and J are TRBV29-1 and TRBJ2-3; D may be TRBD2 (7 bases). V lost 8 bases and J lost 6, with 15 bases in between. This CDR3 contains 12 residues. The germline gives CDR1 SQVTM, CDR2 ANQGSEA. This chain's CDR3 is CSLAGAGDTQYF. CDR3 DNA: TGCAGCCTGGCGGGGGCAGGGGATACGCAGTATTTT.

The chain couples TRBV20-1 to TRBJ1-1; 7 nucleotides line up with TRBD1. This CDR3 is 12 amino acids long. From germline, CDR1 is DFQATT and CDR2 SNEGSKA (reference sequence). Trimming at V came to 4 bases and at J to 4 bases, leaving 3 bases not matched to a gene. The CDR3 loop reads CSATQGGTEAFF. In nucleotides, the CDR3 is TGCAGTGCTACCCAGGGGGGCACTGAAGCTTTCTTT.

A note on this clonotype: One junction end does not reproduce the germline sequence, and a read error may be involved. The chain combines TRBV3-1 with TRBJ2-3; D remains ambiguous. The germline V gene encodes CDR1 LGHDT and CDR2 YNNKEL (reference sequence). The CDR3 is 13 residues long. The CDR3: CASGQVRGDTQYF. CDR3 sequence (DNA): TGTGCCAGCGGCCAAGTTCGTGGAGATACGCAGTATTTT.

This clonotype was observed at least ten times. The chain combines TRBV10-3 with TRBJ2-5; D possibly matches TRBD1 or TRBD2 (5 bases each). The CDR3 length is 15 residues. Trimming pared 10 bases from V and 1 base from J, leaving 19 bases between. Germline CDR1 and CDR2: ENHRY and SYGVKD. DNA of the CDR3: TGTGCCACCCTCCGGGGCGGAGACCGCCAAGAGACCCAGTACTTC. This sequence encodes CATLRGGDRQETQYF.

This clonotype showed up just a few times. The V and J genes are TRBV7-6 and TRBJ2-2; D unresolved. The germline CDR1 and CDR2 sequences are SGHVS and FNYEAQ. The CDR3 consists of 13 residues. V gave up 0 bases and J gave up 4 bases, with 3 bases separating them. The CDR3, as DNA: TGTGCCAGCAGCTTAGCGATCACCGGGGAGCTGTTTTTT. Amino acid sequence: CASSLAITGELFF.

The gene calls are TRBV29-1 and TRBJ1-2; no clear D. Germline-derived CDR1 and CDR2 are SQVTM and ANQGSEA. Trimming removed 4 bases at V and 2 bases at J, with 11 bases between. This CDR3 has 13 amino acids. CDR3 region: CSVVVVTNYGYTF. The CDR3 nucleotides read TGCAGCGTTGTGGTAGTCACCAACTATGGCTACACCTTC.

The chain recombines TRBV19 with TRBJ1-2; D is undetermined. The V end lost 3 bases, the J end lost 1 base, and 12 bases lay between the germline ends. The length of the CDR3 is 15 residues. Germline assignment: CDR1 LNHDA and CDR2 SQIVND (reference sequence). The CDR3 DNA reads TGTGCCAGTAGTATTCCGGGAACCCATAACTATGGCTACACCTTC. As protein: CASSIPGTHNYGYTF. Supplemented by reference TRBV19 and TRBJ1-2, the full variable domain reads DGGITQSPKYLFRKEGQNVTLSCEQNLNHDAMYWYRQDPGQGLRLIYYSQIVNDFQKGDIAEGYSVSREKKESFPLTVTSAQKNPTAFYLCASSIPGTHNYGYTFGSGTRLTVV.

There are a few counts of this clonotype. The V gene is TRBV7-9, the J gene TRBJ2-5; D gene uncertain. The V end lost 8 bases, the J end lost 2 bases, and 12 bases lay between the germline ends. The CDR3 is 13 amino acids. Germline V gives CDR1 SEHNR, CDR2 FQNEAQ (reference sequence). The DNA of the CDR3 is TGTGCCAGCCCGCCGGACGGGCAAGAGACCCAGTACTTC. This codes for CASPPDGQETQYF.

This clonotype was observed many times. This chain uses TRBV5-1 with TRBJ1-1; D gene ambiguous. With 5 bases removed from V and 1 base from J, the gap between germline ends came to 9 bases. This CDR3 has 13 residues. From germline, CDR1 is SGHRS and CDR2 YFSETQ. In DNA form, the CDR3 reads TGCGCCAGCAGGGGCAGAAAGAACACTGAAGCTTTCTTT. Protein product: CASRGRKNTEAFF. The complete variable domain, with remaining parts taken from reference TRBV5-1 and TRBJ1-1, reads KAGVTQTPRYLIKTRGQQVTLSCSPISGHRSVSWYQQTPGQGLQFLFEYFSETQRNKGNFPGRFSGRQFSNSRSEMNVSTLELGDSALYLCASRGRKNTEAFFGQGTRLTVV.

Of note for this clonotype: One base away lies a much larger clone, so this may be a sequencing read error. The genes are TRBV28 and TRBJ2-4; 8 positions agree with TRBD1. The CDR3 covers 13 residues. Germline V CDR1 and CDR2: MDHEN, SYDVKM. DNA of the CDR3: TGTGCCAGCGCAGCCGGACAGGGAAACATTCGGTACTTC. Protein sequence: CASAAGQGNIRYF.

This clonotype showed up many times. This chain uses TRBV2 with TRBJ1-2; D is uncertain. The CDR3 contains 16 residues. The V gene lost 0 bases and the J gene lost 1 base, with 12 bases spanning the gap. Germline loops: CDR1 SNHLY, CDR2 FYNNEI. The CDR3: CASSEALAGNNYGYTF. For the CDR3, the DNA is TGTGCCAGCAGTGAAGCACTGGCAGGAAATAACTATGGCTACACCTTC.

The rearrangement links TRBV29-1 to TRBJ2-3, with 15 bases fitting TRBD2. With V trimmed by 7 bases and J by 4 bases, 9 bases remained unmatched. The CDR3 spans 16 residues. CDR1 SQVTM and CDR2 ANQGSEA come from the germline V gene. This chain's CDR3 is CSDGLAGGRFPDTQYF. In nucleotides, the CDR3 is TGCAGCGACGGACTAGCGGGGGGGCGTTTCCCAGATACGCAGTATTTT.

This clonotype was seen many times. The gene calls are TRBV20-1 and TRBJ1-3; maybe TRBD1 (5 bases). The germline V gene encodes CDR1 DFQATT and CDR2 SNEGSKA (reference sequence). The V and J ends lost 0 bases and 7 bases respectively, with 16 bases between them. The CDR3 is 15 amino acids. The CDR3 region has the DNA TGCAGTGCTAGAGATCGGAGCCGGGGCCGGAACACCATATATTTT. Its translation is CSARDRSRGRNTIYF.

This clonotype has a handful of counts. CDR3 in amino acids: CSSIPVETQYF. The CDR3 DNA follows: TGCAGTAGCATCCCCGTAGAGACCCAGTACTTC. This rearrangement joins TRBV20-1 to TRBJ2-5; D is uncertain. V was cut by 8 bases and J by 4 bases, with 11 bases left in between. The CDR3 loop spans 11 amino acids. Per the germline V gene, CDR1 is DFQATT and CDR2 is SNEGSKA (reference sequence).

The genes are TRBV3-1 and TRBJ2-3; perhaps TRBD1 as D (6 bases). The germline V and J ends were trimmed by 0 bases and 6 bases, with 10 bases remaining between them. The CDR3 runs 14 residues. Germline loops: CDR1 LGHDT, CDR2 YNNKEL (reference sequence). CDR3 bases: TGTGCCAGCAGCCAAGAGGGGGCAGGGGATACGCAGTATTTT. This gives the protein CASSQEGAGDTQYF.

This clonotype was counted a few times. The chain couples TRBV11-1 to TRBJ1-6; D call uncertain. This CDR3 has 12 amino acids. Germline-derived CDR1 and CDR2 are SGHAT and FQDESV (reference sequence). V was cut by 1 base and J by 12 bases, with 7 bases left in between. CDR3 sequence reads: CASSLDFGPLHF. The CDR3 bases are TGTGCCAGCAGCTTAGATTTTGGACCCCTCCACTTT.

This clonotype was detected ten times or more. V usage is TRBV6-2 or TRBV6-3 and J usage is TRBJ2-5; possibly TRBD1 for D (6 bases). This CDR3 comprises 14 residues. Trimming shortened V by 0 bases and J by 5 bases, and 10 bases separated the two germline ends. Germline V gene sequence: CDR1 MNHEY, CDR2 SVGEGT. CDR3 bases: TGTGCCAGCAGTTACTCTGGGGGCCTGGAGACCCAGTACTTC. Amino acid sequence: CASSYSGGLETQYF.

This clonotype was seen a handful of times. The chain couples TRBV7-8 to TRBJ2-1, with 10 bases that match TRBD2. V dropped 4 bases and J dropped 9; count of bases not matched to a gene: 9. The CDR3 runs to 15 residues. The germline V gene encodes CDR1 SGHVS and CDR2 FQNEAQ. CDR3: CASSSQRGGLGEQFF. CDR3 nucleotides: TGTGCCAGCAGCTCTCAGCGGGGGGGCCTGGGTGAGCAGTTCTTC.